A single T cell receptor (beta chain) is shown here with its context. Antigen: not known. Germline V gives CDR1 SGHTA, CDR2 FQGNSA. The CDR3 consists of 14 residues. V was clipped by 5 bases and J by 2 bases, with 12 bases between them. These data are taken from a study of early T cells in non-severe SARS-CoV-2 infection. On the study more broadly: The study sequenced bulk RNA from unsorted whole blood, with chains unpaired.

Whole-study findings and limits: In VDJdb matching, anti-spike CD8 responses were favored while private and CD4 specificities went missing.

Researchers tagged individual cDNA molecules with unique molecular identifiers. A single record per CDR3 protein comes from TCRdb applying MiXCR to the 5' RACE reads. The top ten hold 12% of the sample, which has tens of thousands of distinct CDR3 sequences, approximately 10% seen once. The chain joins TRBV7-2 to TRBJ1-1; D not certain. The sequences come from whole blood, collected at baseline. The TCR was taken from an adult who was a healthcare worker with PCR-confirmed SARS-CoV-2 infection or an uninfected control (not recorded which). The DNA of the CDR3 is TGTGCCAGCAGCCTCCTCCCAGGTAACACTGAAGCTTTCTTT. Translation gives CASSLLPGNTEAFF.